This T cell receptor beta chain was recorded in a study of T-cell reconstitution after alpha-beta-depleted transplantation in children. The CDR3 contains 14 residues. V was shortened by 6 bases and J by 4 bases, with 13 bases between the two germline ends. Germline V lookup: CDR1 WSHSY, CDR2 SAAADI. Ten or more counts support this clonotype. Preparation of the TCRbeta library was carried out with unique molecular identifiers. TCRdb reprocessed the PCR reads with MiXCR, giving one entry per CDR3 protein. Here the sample spans 90,000 to 130,000 distinct CDR3 sequences, about a tenth being singletons. This clonotype was sampled from a human donor who donated a stem cell graft to a child with acute lymphoblastic leukemia. The chain joins TRBV10-2 to TRBJ1-5, with D possibly being TRBD1 (5 bases). The sample here was PBMCs from the stem cell graft donor, taken from the stem cell graft. The CDR3 DNA follows: TGCGCCAGCAGGGAGGGGCAGGTTAATCAGCCCCAGCATTTT. It is translated as CASREGQVNQPQHF.